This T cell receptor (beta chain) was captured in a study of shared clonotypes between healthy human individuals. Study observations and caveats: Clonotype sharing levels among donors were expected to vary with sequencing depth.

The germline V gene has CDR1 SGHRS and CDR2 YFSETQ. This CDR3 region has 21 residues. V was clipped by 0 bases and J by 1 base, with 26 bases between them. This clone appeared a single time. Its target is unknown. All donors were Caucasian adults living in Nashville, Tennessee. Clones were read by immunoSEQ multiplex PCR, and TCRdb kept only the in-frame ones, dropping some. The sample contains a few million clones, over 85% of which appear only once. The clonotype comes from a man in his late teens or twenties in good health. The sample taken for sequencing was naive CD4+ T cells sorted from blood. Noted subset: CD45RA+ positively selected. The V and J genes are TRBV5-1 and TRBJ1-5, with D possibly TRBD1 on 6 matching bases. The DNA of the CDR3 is TGCGCCAGCAGCTTGGCCAGGTCTGCAGGGGTTGTGTTGAGGAGCAATCAGCCCCAGCATTTT. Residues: CASSLARSAGVVLRSNQPQHF.